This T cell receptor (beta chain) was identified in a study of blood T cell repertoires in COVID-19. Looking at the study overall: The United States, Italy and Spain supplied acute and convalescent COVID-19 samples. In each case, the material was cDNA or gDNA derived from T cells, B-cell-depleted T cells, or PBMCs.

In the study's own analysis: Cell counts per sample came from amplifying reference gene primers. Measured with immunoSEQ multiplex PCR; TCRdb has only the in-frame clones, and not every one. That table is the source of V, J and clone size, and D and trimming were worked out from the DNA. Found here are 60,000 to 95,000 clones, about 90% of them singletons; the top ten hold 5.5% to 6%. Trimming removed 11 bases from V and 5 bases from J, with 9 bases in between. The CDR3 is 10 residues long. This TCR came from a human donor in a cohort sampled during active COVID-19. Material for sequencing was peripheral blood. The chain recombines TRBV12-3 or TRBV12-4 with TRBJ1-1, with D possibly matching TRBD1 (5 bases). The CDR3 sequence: CAGGGTEAFF. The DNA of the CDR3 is TGTGCCGGGGGGGGGACTGAAGCTTTCTTT.